These 4 T cell receptor beta chains originate from one sample sequenced in a study of T-cell reconstitution after alpha-beta-depleted transplantation in children. TCRbeta library construction was performed incorporating unique molecular identifiers. TCRdb independently ran MiXCR on the PCR reads; one entry per CDR3 protein. The sample consists of about 120,000 distinct CDR3 sequences, roughly 23% of them appearing once. The sequences come from PBMCs, mostly from graft donor cells, collected 180 days after TCRalphabeta/CD19-depleted stem cell transplant. The receptor source for this set is a male patient aged 2 to 9 who had a stem cell transplant for chronic granulomatous disease, so the T cells may come from the graft donor.

The V and J genes are TRBV20-1 and TRBJ2-3, with TRBD1 identical over 7 bases. CDR1 DFQATT and CDR2 SNEGSKA come from the germline V gene (reference sequence). This CDR3 spans 11 amino acids. V was pared by 4 bases and J by 7 bases, with 2 bases of the junction left unmatched. The CDR3 nucleotides read TGCAGTGCTATACAGGGGAATACGCAGTATTTT. Translated: CSAIQGNTQYF.

The genes are TRBV5-1 and TRBJ2-2; D may be TRBD1 (5 bases). V was cut by 0 bases and J by 1 base, with 10 bases left in between. Germline assignment: CDR1 SGHRS and CDR2 YFSETQ. The CDR3 runs 16 residues. CDR3 DNA sequence: TGCGCCAGCAGCTTGGTACCAGGGTTGAACACCGGGGAGCTGTTTTTT. Amino acid sequence: CASSLVPGLNTGELFF.

At least ten counts were recorded for this clonotype. V is TRBV12-3 or TRBV12-4 and J is TRBJ2-1; tentatively, D is TRBD1 (6 bases). V was cut by 4 bases and J by 9 bases, with 19 bases left in between. The CDR3 extends over 15 amino acids. CDR3 sequence: CASSYSTGFTIEQFF. The DNA for the CDR3 is TGTGCCAGCAGTTACAGCACAGGGTTCACCATTGAGCAGTTCTTC.

The CDR3 is CSARDGSGGDTGELFF. CDR3 in DNA: TGCAGTGCTAGAGATGGTAGCGGGGGGGACACCGGGGAGCTGTTTTTT. The chain combines TRBV20-1 with TRBJ2-2; 11 bases are a match to TRBD2. This CDR3 region has 16 residues. J gave up 3 bases and V 0 bases, and 3 bases lay outside the gene matches. Looked up from germline, CDR1 is DFQATT and CDR2 is SNEGSKA (reference sequence).